The 15 T cell receptor beta chains presented below share a single source sample, sequenced in a study of blood T cell repertoires in COVID-19. Here immunoSEQ multiplex PCR was the method, and the copy in TCRdb shows in-frame clones only, minus some. The profile shows 200,000 to 250,000 clones, just over 85% of them singletons. Sequencing was done on a sample of peripheral blood. All receptors come from a man aged 25-40 years who had recovered from COVID-19.

The chain joins TRBV7-8 to TRBJ1-2; possibly TRBD1 for D (5 bases). The CDR3 is 12 amino acids. V was trimmed by 5 bases and J by 3 bases, leaving 7 bases between them. Germline V gene sequence: CDR1 SGHVS, CDR2 FQNEAQ. The CDR3 is CASSPGYYGYTF. DNA of the CDR3: TGTGCCAGCAGCCCAGGGTACTATGGCTACACCTTC.

Only one count was recorded for this clone. The chain joins TRBV7-9 to TRBJ1-4, with D perhaps TRBD1 (6 bases). Trimming took 5 bases from V and 7 from J, leaving 17 bases between them. The V gene's germline CDR1 is SEHNR and CDR2 FQNEAQ (reference sequence). The length of the CDR3 is 15 residues. CDR3 bases: TGTGCCAGCAGCGATGGCAGGGGCCTGGGTGAAAAACTGTTTTTT. Its translation: CASSDGRGLGEKLFF.

V and J are TRBV7-9 and TRBJ1-1, with TRBD1 as a possible D gene (5 bases). The CDR3 is 15 amino acids. The V gene's germline CDR1 is SEHNR and CDR2 FQNEAQ (reference sequence). The V end was cut by 1 base, the J end by 3 bases, with 12 bases between. This CDR3 is CASSLEGGADTEAFF. DNA of the CDR3: TGTGCCAGCAGCTTAGAAGGAGGGGCGGACACTGAAGCTTTCTTT.

The V and J genes are TRBV18 and TRBJ2-2; 9 bases are shared with TRBD1. The germline CDR1 and CDR2 sequences are KGHSH and LQKENI. V trimming: 3 bases; J trimming: 5 bases; junction bases outside the gene matches: 4. This CDR3 is built from 15 residues. CDR3 DNA sequence: TGTGCCAGCTCACCTCCGACAGGGGGGACCGGGGAGCTGTTTTTT. Translation: CASSPPTGGTGELFF.

The chain combines TRBV5-1 with TRBJ1-4; D ambiguous. CDR3 length: 16 residues. Trimming removed 0 bases from V and 0 bases from J, with 9 bases in between. Per germline, CDR1 SGHRS and CDR2 YFSETQ. In nucleotides, the CDR3 is TGCGCCAGCAGCTTGGCCGCGGGTGCAACTAATGAAAAACTGTTTTTT. Protein sequence: CASSLAAGATNEKLFF.

The chain combines TRBV11-2 with TRBJ2-7; 10 nucleotides line up with TRBD2. V lost 1 base and J lost 4; bases outside the gene matches: 4. The CDR3 is 15 residues long. Germline V CDR1 and CDR2: SGHAT, FQNNGV. The DNA for the CDR3 is TGTGCCAGCAGCTTAGCAGGACTAGCGGAGTACGAGCAGTACTTC. This gives the protein CASSLAGLAEYEQYF.

This clone was seen just once. The chain has TRBV6-6 and TRBJ2-3; a weak D match, TRBD2 (6 bases). Trimming shortened V by 8 bases and J by 2 bases, and 17 bases separated the two germline ends. Germline values: CDR1 MNHNY, CDR2 SVGAGI (reference sequence). This CDR3 is 15 amino acids long. The CDR3: CASSGLGGATDTQYF. DNA for the CDR3: TGTGCCAGCTCGGGGCTCGGGGGAGCCACAGATACGCAGTATTTT.

The V call is TRBV4-3, the J call TRBJ1-2; no reliable D call. Trimming stripped 0 bases from V and 6 bases from J, with 17 bases between. In germline, CDR1 is LGHNA, CDR2 YSLEER. The CDR3 spans 16 residues. CDR3 protein: CASSQDNMLSSDGYTF. For the CDR3, the DNA is TGCGCCAGCAGCCAAGATAATATGTTATCGTCGGATGGCTACACCTTC.

The J gene is TRBJ2-2, the V gene TRBV7-7, with D possibly TRBD1 on 6 matching bases. The CDR3 sequence is 13 residues long. V lost 4 bases, J lost 5 bases, and 8 bases lay in between. Germline V lookup: CDR1 SSHAT, CDR2 FNYEAQ (reference sequence). CDR3 in amino acids: CASSYDRTGELFF. The CDR3 DNA reads as TGTGCCAGCAGCTATGACAGGACCGGGGAGCTGTTTTTT.

The gene calls are TRBV6-5 and TRBJ1-2; D gene unclear. V was clipped by 4 bases and J by 2 bases, with 11 bases between them. Looked up from germline, CDR1 is MNHEY and CDR2 is SVGAGI. CDR3 size: 14 residues. For the CDR3, the DNA is TGTGCCAGCAGTTTATTACGGGTCAACTATGGCTACACCTTC. Amino acids: CASSLLRVNYGYTF.

The rearrangement uses TRBV5-1 and TRBJ2-1; 9 bases line up with TRBD2. The CDR3 consists of 15 residues. J gave up 9 bases and V 6 bases, and 13 bases lay outside the gene matches. From germline, CDR1 is SGHRS and CDR2 YFSETQ. The CDR3 sequence: CASNLESGGHGEQFF. In nucleotides, the CDR3 is TGCGCCAGCAACCTAGAGAGCGGGGGGCACGGTGAGCAGTTCTTC.

This rearrangement joins TRBV7-9 to TRBJ1-4; unclear D gene. The CDR3 spans 15 residues. The V end was cut by 4 bases, the J end by 5 bases, with 14 bases between. Germline V gene data show CDR1 as SEHNR and CDR2 as FQNEAQ (reference sequence). The CDR3 region has the DNA TGTGCCAGCAGCTCCGGGTCTAGGTGGAATGAAAAACTGTTTTTT. Protein sequence: CASSSGSRWNEKLFF.

This chain joins TRBV19 and TRBJ1-2, with 8 bases identical to TRBD1. Germline V gene lookup returns CDR1 LNHDA and CDR2 SQIVND (reference sequence). The CDR3 covers 15 residues. Unmatched junction bases numbered 7, after V lost 0 bases and J lost 7 bases. In DNA form, the CDR3 reads TGTGCCAGTAGTATAGACCTCCCAGGGGGCATTGGCTACACCTTC. Translated, it gives CASSIDLPGGIGYTF.

V is TRBV6-5 and J is TRBJ1-1; D remains unclear. The CDR3 contains 14 residues. The V end lost 8 bases, the J end lost 5 bases, and 18 bases lay between the germline ends. The germline V gene encodes CDR1 MNHEY and CDR2 SVGAGI. CDR3 amino acids: CASGPVQERTEAFF. The CDR3 nucleotides read TGTGCCAGCGGGCCCGTTCAGGAAAGGACTGAAGCTTTCTTT.

The chain has TRBV5-1 and TRBJ2-5; 7 bases are a match to TRBD2. CDR3 length: 17 residues. Germline V CDR1 and CDR2: SGHRS, YFSETQ. V was pared by 2 bases and J by 1 base, with 11 bases of the junction left unmatched. The CDR3 nucleotides are TGCGCCAGCAGCTTCCTCCCGGGGTGGGGGGGCCAAGAGACCCAGTACTTC. It encodes CASSFLPGWGGQETQYF.